The 26 T cell receptor beta chains reported below all come from one sample, sequenced in a study of blood T cells in healthy people across ages. A sample-barcoded 5' primer and a J-beta primer mix were used in a second PCR of roughly 7 to 11 cycles. TCRdb used MiXCR to reprocess the 5' RACE reads, holding one entry per CDR3 protein. The data hold 850,000 to 1,000,000 distinct CDR3 sequences, with roughly 50% observed a single time. The sequencing sample was made of blood. These receptors were collected from a man aged 25 to 40 in good health.

This clonotype was detected a few times. This chain joins TRBV6-5 and TRBJ2-3; D is undetermined. CDR1 is MNHEY, CDR2 SVGAGI, per germline. The CDR3 spans 11 residues. Trimming took 5 bases from V and 7 from J, leaving 7 bases between them. CDR3 bases: TGTGCCAGCAGTATGGGGTATACGCAGTATTTT. Its protein is CASSMGYTQYF.

This clonotype came up once. This sequence joins TRBV20-1 and TRBJ2-5; 8 bases fit TRBD2. Germline loops: CDR1 DFQATT, CDR2 SNEGSKA (reference sequence). The ends lost 4 bases at V and 11 bases at J; junction bases unmatched: 12. This CDR3 has 13 residues. CDR3 DNA sequence: TGCAGTGCTATCGGGGGGGCCTTCTGGGAGCAGTACTTC. This translates into CSAIGGAFWEQYF.

This clonotype was recorded a few times. The chain combines TRBV12-3 or TRBV12-4 with TRBJ2-3; D is undetermined. V was cut by 6 bases and J by 11 bases, with 15 bases left in between. CDR3 length equals 12 residues. The chain's CDR3 is CASSFNALGQYF. CDR3 sequence (DNA): TGTGCCAGCAGCTTTAACGCCTTGGGGCAGTATTTT.

This clonotype showed up just once. The chain uses TRBV6-5 and TRBJ1-2; D possibly corresponds to TRBD1 (6 bases). V was cut by 2 bases and J by 5 bases, with 12 bases left in between. This CDR3 comprises 14 residues. Germline loops: CDR1 MNHEY, CDR2 SVGAGI. Here the CDR3 DNA reads TGTGCCAGCAGTTACGCGGAGACAGGTTATGGCTACACCTTC. Protein sequence: CASSYAETGYGYTF.

The rearrangement joins TRBV29-1 to TRBJ1-5, with D possibly matching TRBD1 (6 bases). The CDR3 loop spans 13 amino acids. Germline V CDR1 and CDR2: SQVTM, ANQGSEA. Trimming pared 4 bases from V and 7 bases from J, leaving 14 bases between. The CDR3 spells CSVGEGGGQPQHF. In DNA form, the CDR3 reads TGCAGCGTTGGAGAAGGGGGAGGGCAGCCCCAGCATTTT. The variable domain in full, with the rest retrieved from reference TRBV29-1 and TRBJ1-5, is SAVISQKPSRDICQRGTSLTIQCQVDSQVTMMFWYRQQPGQSLTLIATANQGSEATYESGFVIDKFPISRPNLTFSTLTVSNMSPEDSSIYLCSVGEGGGQPQHFGDGTRLSIL.

The chain couples TRBV14 to TRBJ2-3; D gene ambiguous. Looked up from germline, CDR1 is SGHDN and CDR2 is FVKESK. The ends were cut back, 4 bases at V and 1 base at J, with 12 bases in the middle. The CDR3 totals 15 residues. In nucleotides, the CDR3 is TGTGCCAGCAGCCCCCAAGAGGACCGCACAGATACGCAGTATTTT. Protein: CASSPQEDRTDTQYF. Looking up the rest from reference TRBV14 and TRBJ2-3 gives the full variable domain: EAGVTQFPSHSVIEKGQTVTLRCDPISGHDNLYWYRRVMGKEIKFLLHFVKESKQDESGMPNNRFLAERTGGTYSTLKVQPAELEDSGVYFCASSPQEDRTDTQYFGPGTRLTVL.

The chain links TRBV5-6 to TRBJ1-1; 7 nucleotides match TRBD1. CDR3 size: 12 residues. Looked up from germline, CDR1 is SGHDT and CDR2 is YYEEEE. Trimming removed 4 bases from V and 6 bases from J; junction bases left unmatched: 3. DNA for the CDR3: TGTGCCAGCAGCCCCCAGGGGGCTGAAGCTTTCTTT. Its translation: CASSPQGAEAFF.

This clonotype showed up just a few times. The V gene is TRBV12-3 or TRBV12-4, the J gene TRBJ1-2; D unresolved. The CDR3 is 15 residues long. The V end lost 7 bases, the J end lost 3 bases, and 18 bases lay between the germline ends. Here the CDR3 reads CASTPAGQWDYGYTF. CDR3 in DNA: TGTGCCAGCACCCCGGCGGGTCAATGGGACTATGGCTACACCTTC.

Remarks on this clonotype: The junction shows a germline mismatch at one end, possibly a read error. The J gene is TRBJ2-3, the V gene TRBV12-3 or TRBV12-4, with a tentative D call TRBD2 (6 bases). The CDR3 is 15 amino acids. The DNA for the CDR3 is TGTGCCAGCAGTTTGGGCGGGACTCAAACAGGTACGCAGTATTTT. Translating it yields CASSLGGTQTGTQYF.

The genes are TRBV5-1 and TRBJ2-2, with 7 bases identical to TRBD1. This CDR3 region has 18 residues. The germline V gene encodes CDR1 SGHRS and CDR2 YFSETQ. V lost 1 base, J lost 2 bases, and 11 bases stayed unmatched. DNA for the CDR3: TGCGCCAGCAGCTTGATTGGGACAGCCGTTCCTAACACCGGGGAGCTGTTTTTT. Encoded protein: CASSLIGTAVPNTGELFF.

The chain links TRBV28 to TRBJ1-5; tentative D call: TRBD1 (6 bases). The V end lost 11 bases, the J end lost 4 bases, and 21 bases lay between the germline ends. Germline CDR1 MDHEN, CDR2 SYDVKM. The CDR3 is 15 residues long. This chain's CDR3 is CALNQGFDQNQPQHF. CDR3 nucleotides: TGTGCCCTAAACCAGGGGTTCGATCAGAATCAGCCCCAGCATTTT.

The J gene is TRBJ2-1, the V gene TRBV20-1; D may match TRBD1 or TRBD2 (6 bases each). V lost 0 bases to trimming and J lost 4 bases, with 13 bases between them. This CDR3 is 15 amino acids long. Germline assignment: CDR1 DFQATT and CDR2 SNEGSKA (reference sequence). CDR3 residues: CSARDRGLSYNEQFF. The CDR3 nucleotides read TGCAGTGCTAGAGATCGGGGGCTCTCTTACAATGAGCAGTTCTTC.

This clonotype came up many times. The chain combines TRBV29-1 with TRBJ1-1, with D perhaps matching TRBD1 (5 bases). Germline lookup yields CDR1 SQVTM and CDR2 ANQGSEA. CDR3 length equals 16 residues. Trimming pared 1 base from V and 5 bases from J, leaving 20 bases between. Here the CDR3 reads CSVEAEGREVRTEAFF. The CDR3 DNA reads as TGCAGCGTTGAAGCCGAGGGGAGGGAGGTACGGACTGAAGCTTTCTTT. The full variable domain, in which reference TRBV29-1 and TRBJ1-1 provide the parts outside the CDR3, is SAVISQKPSRDICQRGTSLTIQCQVDSQVTMMFWYRQQPGQSLTLIATANQGSEATYESGFVIDKFPISRPNLTFSTLTVSNMSPEDSSIYLCSVEAEGREVRTEAFFGQGTRLTVV.

At least ten counts were recorded for this clonotype. V and J are TRBV5-1 and TRBJ2-3; D gene ambiguous. Germline CDR1 and CDR2: SGHRS and YFSETQ. V was trimmed by 3 bases and J by 7 bases, leaving 24 bases between them. The CDR3 is made up of 17 amino acids. The CDR3 bases are TGCGCCAGCAGCTCACTTCCGACTGGGGTGGGCTCTAATACGCAGTATTTT. As protein: CASSSLPTGVGSNTQYF. The full variable domain, with the rest looked up from reference TRBV5-1 and TRBJ2-3, is KAGVTQTPRYLIKTRGQQVTLSCSPISGHRSVSWYQQTPGQGLQFLFEYFSETQRNKGNFPGRFSGRQFSNSRSEMNVSTLELGDSALYLCASSSLPTGVGSNTQYFGPGTRLTVL.

The J gene is TRBJ1-2, the V gene TRBV20-1; no clear D gene. The germline V gene has CDR1 DFQATT and CDR2 SNEGSKA (reference sequence). The CDR3 loop spans 14 amino acids. Trimming cost V 6 bases and J 4 bases, with 18 bases left between them. DNA of the CDR3: TGCAGTGCGGCTACCATGACACTAGGCTATGGCTACACCTTC. Translated, it gives CSAATMTLGYGYTF.

V usage is TRBV2 and J usage is TRBJ1-6; 8 positions agree with TRBD1. Germline assignment: CDR1 SNHLY and CDR2 FYNNEI. CDR3 length equals 14 residues. Trimming cost V 7 bases and J 6 bases; bases outside gene matches: 5. The CDR3: CASTRTGPNSPLHF. As DNA, the CDR3 is TGTGCCAGCACCAGGACAGGGCCTAATTCACCCCTCCACTTT. The full variable domain, completed using reference TRBV2 and TRBJ1-6, is EPEVTQTPSHQVTQMGQEVILRCVPISNHLYFYWYRQILGQKVEFLVSFYNNEISEKSEIFDDQFSVERPDGSNFTLKIRSTKLEDSAMYFCASTRTGPNSPLHFGNGTRLTVT.

The table lists this clonotype with a few counts. The V and J genes are TRBV6-5 and TRBJ2-5, with D perhaps matching TRBD2 (7 bases). Germline values: CDR1 MNHEY, CDR2 SVGAGI. There are 15 residues in the CDR3. V lost 3 bases to trimming and J lost 4 bases, with 15 bases between them. The CDR3 reads CASSYSGGPPETQYF. CDR3 bases: TGTGCCAGCAGTTATTCCGGGGGGCCTCCAGAGACCCAGTACTTC.

The chain recombines TRBV4-1 with TRBJ1-2; TRBD1 matches 10 bases. V shed 4 bases and J 4 bases; nucleotides not matched to a gene: 12. Looked up from germline, CDR1 is MGHRA and CDR2 is YSYEKL. CDR3 length: 17 residues. The CDR3 spells CASSRKILRDRGYGYTF. CDR3 coding DNA: TGCGCCAGCAGCCGCAAAATATTGAGGGACAGGGGCTATGGCTACACCTTC.

The chain employs TRBV5-6 and TRBJ2-2; TRBD1 matches at 10 bases. J gave up 6 bases and V 4 bases, and 6 bases lay outside the gene matches. This CDR3 comprises 15 residues. Germline CDR1 reads SGHDT; CDR2 reads YYEEEE. The CDR3 DNA follows: TGTGCCAGCAGCGTAACGGGACAGGGGTCCGGGGAGCTGTTTTTT. The encoded protein is CASSVTGQGSGELFF.

This clonotype was observed a handful of times. J is TRBJ2-3 and V is TRBV28, with D perhaps matching TRBD1 (6 bases). V shed 3 bases and J shed 0 bases, with 19 bases lying between them. The CDR3 loop spans 18 amino acids. Looked up from germline, CDR1 is MDHEN and CDR2 is SYDVKM. Written as DNA, the CDR3 is TGTGCCAGCAGTTTCCCGGCCAGGACAGTTACTAGCACAGATACGCAGTATTTT. It encodes CASSFPARTVTSTDTQYF.

The rearrangement links TRBV6-5 to TRBJ2-3; 13 bases match TRBD2. CDR1 is MNHEY and CDR2 is SVGAGI in the germline V gene. The CDR3 is 17 residues long. The V segment lost 5 bases and the J segment 6 bases; nucleotides outside the gene matches: 11. This CDR3 is CASSHQGTSGTRDTQYF. As DNA, the CDR3 is TGTGCCAGCAGTCACCAAGGGACTAGCGGGACACGGGATACGCAGTATTTT.

The CDR3 sequence is CASSPSQGAHNEQYF. The CDR3 nucleotides read TGTGCCAGCTCACCATCACAGGGGGCGCATAACGAGCAGTACTTC. The V and J genes are TRBV18 and TRBJ2-7; 9 bases map to TRBD1. Germline CDR1 and CDR2: KGHSH and LQKENI. The J segment lost 5 bases and the V segment lost 2 bases, leaving 7 bases of the junction unmatched. The CDR3 covers 15 residues.

This clonotype was observed a handful of times. The J gene is TRBJ1-4, the V gene TRBV7-2; D gene ambiguous. The CDR3 is 13 amino acids. V gave up 5 bases and J gave up 6 bases, with 10 bases separating them. Germline CDR1 reads SGHTA; CDR2 reads FQGNSA. This chain's CDR3 is CASSPNGYEKLFF. DNA of the CDR3: TGTGCCAGCAGCCCGAACGGGTATGAAAAACTGTTTTTT.

This clonotype was observed a few times. The V gene is TRBV5-6, the J gene TRBJ2-5, with D possibly matching TRBD1 (6 bases). Trimming stripped 2 bases from V and 4 bases from J, with 9 bases between. CDR1 SGHDT and CDR2 YYEEEE come from the germline V gene. The length of the CDR3 is 13 residues. CDR3 sequence reads: CASSFGQSETQYF. CDR3 bases: TGTGCCAGCAGCTTTGGACAGTCAGAGACCCAGTACTTC. Supplemented by reference TRBV5-6 and TRBJ2-5, the full variable domain reads DAGVTQSPTHLIKTRGQQVTLRCSPKSGHDTVSWYQQALGQGPQFIFQYYEEEERQRGNFPDRFSGHQFPNYSSELNVNALLLGDSALYLCASSFGQSETQYFGPGTRLLVL.

There are many counts of this clonotype. The V gene is TRBV27, the J gene TRBJ2-7; 8 bases are shared with TRBD1. After removal of 2 bases from V and 4 bases from J, the junction contained 13 bases not matched to a gene. This CDR3 contains 17 residues. The germline V gene encodes CDR1 MNHEY and CDR2 SMNVEV (reference sequence). The CDR3 coding sequence is TGTGCCAGCAGTTTAACCCAACCCTGGACAGGGAGTTACGAGCAGTACTTC. Its protein is CASSLTQPWTGSYEQYF.

This clonotype was seen more than once but under ten times. V usage is TRBV5-1 and J usage is TRBJ1-5, with D uncertain. V was clipped by 5 bases and J by 0 bases, with 12 bases between them. The CDR3 runs to 15 residues. CDR1 SGHRS and CDR2 YFSETQ come from the germline V gene. The CDR3: CASSVDGNSNQPQHF. The CDR3 nucleotides read TGCGCCAGCAGTGTGGACGGTAATAGCAATCAGCCCCAGCATTTT. Combining the CDR3 with reference TRBV5-1 and TRBJ1-5 gives the whole variable domain KAGVTQTPRYLIKTRGQQVTLSCSPISGHRSVSWYQQTPGQGLQFLFEYFSETQRNKGNFPGRFSGRQFSNSRSEMNVSTLELGDSALYLCASSVDGNSNQPQHFGDGTRLSIL.